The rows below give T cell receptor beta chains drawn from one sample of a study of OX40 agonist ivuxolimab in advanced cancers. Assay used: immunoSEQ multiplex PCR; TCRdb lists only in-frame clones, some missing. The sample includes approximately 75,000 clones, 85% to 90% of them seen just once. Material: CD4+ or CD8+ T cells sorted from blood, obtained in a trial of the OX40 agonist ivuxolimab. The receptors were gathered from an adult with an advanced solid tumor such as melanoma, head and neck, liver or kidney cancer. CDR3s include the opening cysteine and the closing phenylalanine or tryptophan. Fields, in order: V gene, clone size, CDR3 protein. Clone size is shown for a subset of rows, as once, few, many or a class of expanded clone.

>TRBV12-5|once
CASGVGDTQYF
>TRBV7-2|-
CASSLDLYDGSYEQYF
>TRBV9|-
CASSVNPGSLQETQYF
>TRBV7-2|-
CASSLSGGRAGEQFF
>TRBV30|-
CAWSRPGTGGNTIYF
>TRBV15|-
CATSWDINTEAFF
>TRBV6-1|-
CASAVDPNTEAFF
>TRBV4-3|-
CASSQVSGTPFTDTQYF
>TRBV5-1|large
CASSLEVSFSSYNEQFF
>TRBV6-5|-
CASSEQGRSPLHF
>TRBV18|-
CASSLKGASDEQYF
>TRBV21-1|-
CASSMRYRNGNYGYTF
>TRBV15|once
CATSSIRGIIDYGYTF
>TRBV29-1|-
CSVPLGLADNEQFF
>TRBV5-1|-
CASSLGDRNTGELFF
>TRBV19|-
CASSIVGTPNSPLHF
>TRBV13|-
CASRRILPNTGELFF
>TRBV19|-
CASSIWTGGVSNQPQHF
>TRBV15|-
CATSAGPLSYNEQFF
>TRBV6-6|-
CASSKWGEQYF